The TCR beta chain under discussion was sequenced for a study of stem cell transplantation in POMP-related autoinflammatory disease. This CDR3 comprises 14 residues. Trimming pared 6 bases from V and 6 bases from J, leaving 17 bases between. Germline lookup yields CDR1 MNHEY and CDR2 SMNVEV (reference sequence). Study results and limitations: PRAID patients trended toward lower TRB diversity and higher clonality in all analyzed T-cell subsets. Unique TRB V-J gene pairings were limited in number in patients with PRAID.

Worth noting for this clone: Its antigen is not known.

Assay: immunoSEQ multiplex PCR; the TCRdb copy retains only in-frame clones and omits some. Found here are fewer than 30,000 clones, 82% of them singletons; the top ten hold 2.5%. This sample comprised CD4+ T cells from PBMCs, obtained before stem cell transplantation. The V gene is TRBV27, the J gene TRBJ1-2; TRBD1 is a possible D gene (5 bases). The source is a human donor with POMP-related autoinflammation and immune dysregulation (PRAID). This CDR3 is CASSASQGFDGYTF. The DNA of the CDR3 is TGTGCCAGCAGCGCGAGCCAGGGCTTCGATGGCTACACCTTC.